This is a list of T cell receptor beta chains from one sample in a study of blood T cell repertoires in COVID-19. The table came from immunoSEQ multiplex PCR; TCRdb's copy has only in-frame clones and leaves some out. The sample holds approximately 270,000 clones, less than 95% seen once. The sample comprised PBMCs or T cells enriched from blood (not recorded which). The receptors derive from a man aged 35 to 55 who had been exposed to COVID-19. Both conserved end residues are part of each CDR3. D genes are given only for firm matches. Clone size is stated in some rows and not others, as once, few, many or a class when expanded.

abundance: NA; v_gene: TRBV2; j_gene: TRBJ2-2; d_gene: TRBD2; CDR3nt: TGTGCCAGCTCGGGGGAGGGAACCGGGGAGCTGTTTTTT; CDR3aa: CASSGEGTGELFF
abundance: NA; v_gene: TRBV28; j_gene: TRBJ1-2; d_gene: TRBD1; CDR3nt: TGTGCCAGCAGTTTAGCGGGACAGGGTAATCTCTATGGCTACACCTTC; CDR3aa: CASSLAGQGNLYGYTF
abundance: NA; v_gene: TRBV7-9; j_gene: TRBJ2-7; d_gene: NA; CDR3nt: TGTGCCGCGGAGGGGGGGGCTTCGTCCTACGAGCAGTACTTC; CDR3aa: CAAEGGASSYEQYF
abundance: NA; v_gene: TRBV27; j_gene: TRBJ2-7; d_gene: NA; CDR3nt: TGTGCCAGCAGTTTACGGGGGGCTGGCTACGAGCAGTACTTC; CDR3aa: CASSLRGAGYEQYF
abundance: NA; v_gene: TRBV28; j_gene: TRBJ1-1; d_gene: TRBD1; CDR3nt: TGTGCCAGCAGTTTTCTAAGAACAGGGGGGACTGAAGCTTTCTTT; CDR3aa: CASSFLRTGGTEAFF
abundance: NA; v_gene: TRBV28; j_gene: TRBJ2-3; d_gene: NA; CDR3nt: TGTGCCAGCAGTCGGGACTCCGAAGTAGGGGATACGCAGTATTTT; CDR3aa: CASSRDSEVGDTQYF
abundance: NA; v_gene: TRBV5-5; j_gene: TRBJ2-3; d_gene: TRBD1; CDR3nt: TGTGCCAGCAGCCTTGAACAGGGGAGAGATACGCAGTATTTT; CDR3aa: CASSLEQGRDTQYF
abundance: NA; v_gene: TRBV28; j_gene: TRBJ1-2; d_gene: NA; CDR3nt: TGTGCCAGCAGTTTTGACCAGTTTCATATTAGAACAGGGAACTATGGCTACACCTTC; CDR3aa: CASSFDQFHIRTGNYGYTF
abundance: NA; v_gene: TRBV6-6; j_gene: TRBJ1-3; d_gene: NA; CDR3nt: TGTGCCAGCAGTTTTGGGGCGGACAACACCATATATTTT; CDR3aa: CASSFGADNTIYF
abundance: NA; v_gene: TRBV5-4; j_gene: TRBJ1-5; d_gene: NA; CDR3nt: TGTGCCAGCAGCTTGGGAGGGGGGGATCAGCCCCAGCATTTT; CDR3aa: CASSLGGGDQPQHF
abundance: NA; v_gene: TRBV5-1; j_gene: TRBJ1-1; d_gene: TRBD1; CDR3nt: TGCGCCAGCAGCTTGGACTCTACAGGGGCCACTGAAGCTTTCTTT; CDR3aa: CASSLDSTGATEAFF
abundance: NA; v_gene: TRBV4-2; j_gene: TRBJ2-1; d_gene: TRBD1; CDR3nt: TGTGCCAGCAGCCAAGTTTGGGGACAGTCTGACAATGAGCAGTTCTTC; CDR3aa: CASSQVWGQSDNEQFF
abundance: NA; v_gene: TRBV5-5; j_gene: TRBJ2-7; d_gene: NA; CDR3nt: TGTGCCAGCAGGCCGCATCTGACTTTAATAAGATTATCTTACGAGCAGTACTTC; CDR3aa: CASRPHLTLIRLSYEQYF
abundance: once; v_gene: TRBV9; j_gene: TRBJ2-3; d_gene: TRBD2; CDR3nt: TGTGCCAGCAGCGTAGCGGGAGGGCCCCCAGATACGCAGTATTTT; CDR3aa: CASSVAGGPPDTQYF
abundance: NA; v_gene: TRBV28; j_gene: TRBJ2-3; d_gene: TRBD1; CDR3nt: TGTGCCAGCAGTCCCGGGACAGGGACCTTTACAGATACGCAGTATTTT; CDR3aa: CASSPGTGTFTDTQYF
abundance: NA; v_gene: TRBV3-1/TRBV3-2; j_gene: TRBJ2-5; d_gene: TRBD1; CDR3nt: TGTGCCAGCAGCCCAGACAGGGGCCAAGAGACCCAGTACTTC; CDR3aa: CASSPDRGQETQYF
abundance: NA; v_gene: TRBV5-1; j_gene: TRBJ2-5; d_gene: TRBD1; CDR3nt: TGCGCCAGCGGGACAGGGGGCATCGAGACCCAGTACTTC; CDR3aa: CASGTGGIETQYF
abundance: NA; v_gene: TRBV6-2/TRBV6-3; j_gene: TRBJ2-1; d_gene: TRBD1; CDR3nt: TGTGCCAGCAGTTACTCCCAGACAGGGAGCTCCTACAATGAGCAGTTCTTC; CDR3aa: CASSYSQTGSSYNEQFF
abundance: NA; v_gene: TRBV30; j_gene: TRBJ1-4; d_gene: NA; CDR3nt: TGTGCCTGGACCCGGAGGCAGAATGAAAAACTGTTTTTT; CDR3aa: CAWTRRQNEKLFF
abundance: NA; v_gene: TRBV7-3; j_gene: TRBJ2-3; d_gene: TRBD2; CDR3nt: TGTGCCAGCAGCGCAGTCGGCGGGAGGACAGATACGCAGTATTTT; CDR3aa: CASSAVGGRTDTQYF
abundance: few; v_gene: TRBV12-3/TRBV12-4; j_gene: TRBJ2-1; d_gene: NA; CDR3nt: TGTGCCAGCAGTTTGGGGGGCAATGAGCAGTTCTTC; CDR3aa: CASSLGGNEQFF
abundance: NA; v_gene: TRBV27; j_gene: TRBJ2-2; d_gene: TRBD1; CDR3nt: TGTGCCAGCAGTTTAACGACAGGGGTCGTCGGGGAGCTGTTTTTT; CDR3aa: CASSLTTGVVGELFF
abundance: NA; v_gene: TRBV19; j_gene: TRBJ2-2; d_gene: TRBD2; CDR3nt: TGTGCCAGTAGTATAGGCCTAGCGGGACACGGGGAGCTGTTTTTT; CDR3aa: CASSIGLAGHGELFF
abundance: NA; v_gene: TRBV19; j_gene: TRBJ2-7; d_gene: NA; CDR3nt: TGTGCCAGTAGTATGGTCGCAGTAACCTACGAGCAGTACTTC; CDR3aa: CASSMVAVTYEQYF
abundance: NA; v_gene: TRBV14; j_gene: TRBJ2-5; d_gene: NA; CDR3nt: TGTGCCAGCAGCCAAGATAGTGGCGGTCCAGAGACCCAGTACTTC; CDR3aa: CASSQDSGGPETQYF
abundance: NA; v_gene: TRBV29-1; j_gene: TRBJ2-1; d_gene: TRBD2; CDR3nt: TGCAGCGTTGGCGGGGATCTAGCGGGAGGGCGCTTAGTTTCCAATGAGCAGTTCTTC; CDR3aa: CSVGGDLAGGRLVSNEQFF
abundance: NA; v_gene: TRBV5-6; j_gene: TRBJ1-5; d_gene: TRBD1; CDR3nt: TGTGCCAGCAGCTTAAGACAGGGCGGTCGGAATCAGCCCCAGCATTTT; CDR3aa: CASSLRQGGRNQPQHF
abundance: NA; v_gene: TRBV7-3; j_gene: TRBJ2-3; d_gene: NA; CDR3nt: TGTGCCAGCAGCTTAGAGGGTGCAGCAGATACGCAGTATTTT; CDR3aa: CASSLEGAADTQYF
abundance: NA; v_gene: TRBV11-2; j_gene: TRBJ1-2; d_gene: NA; CDR3nt: TGTGCCAGCAGCTTATACAACAGCTCCCCCGACACCTTC; CDR3aa: CASSLYNSSPDTF
abundance: NA; v_gene: TRBV3-1/TRBV3-2; j_gene: TRBJ1-5; d_gene: NA; CDR3nt: TGTGCCAGCAGCCTTAGGGGTCAGCCCCAGCATTTT; CDR3aa: CASSLRGQPQHF
abundance: NA; v_gene: TRBV3-1/TRBV3-2; j_gene: TRBJ2-5; d_gene: TRBD1; CDR3nt: TGTGCCAGTCACGACGCCGGGACAGAAGAGACCCAGTACTTC; CDR3aa: CASHDAGTEETQYF
abundance: once; v_gene: TRBV18; j_gene: TRBJ1-2; d_gene: NA; CDR3nt: TGTGCCAGCTCACCGAGGACACACTTTGGCTACACCTTC; CDR3aa: CASSPRTHFGYTF
abundance: NA; v_gene: TRBV10-3; j_gene: TRBJ2-5; d_gene: NA; CDR3nt: TGTGCCACGGGGGAGGTATCGGAGACCCAGTACTTC; CDR3aa: CATGEVSETQYF
abundance: NA; v_gene: TRBV6-5; j_gene: TRBJ1-4; d_gene: NA; CDR3nt: TGTGCCAGCAGTTCCCCTGCCGGAGCAACTAATGAAAAACTGTTTTTT; CDR3aa: CASSSPAGATNEKLFF
abundance: NA; v_gene: TRBV30; j_gene: TRBJ1-5; d_gene: NA; CDR3nt: TGTGCCTGGAGTGTCAGGTCAGCCAATCAGCCCCAGCATTTT; CDR3aa: CAWSVRSANQPQHF
abundance: NA; v_gene: TRBV2; j_gene: TRBJ1-4; d_gene: TRBD1; CDR3nt: TGTGCCAGCCAGAGGGACAGGGGTGAAAAACTGTTTTTT; CDR3aa: CASQRDRGEKLFF
abundance: NA; v_gene: TRBV28; j_gene: TRBJ2-2; d_gene: TRBD1; CDR3nt: TGTGCCAGCAGCCCTGACAGGGGCCCTAACACCGGGGAGCTGTTTTTT; CDR3aa: CASSPDRGPNTGELFF
abundance: NA; v_gene: TRBV10-2; j_gene: TRBJ2-7; d_gene: TRBD1; CDR3nt: TGCGCCAGCAGTGACCCCGGGACAGGGAGCTACGAGCAGTACTTC; CDR3aa: CASSDPGTGSYEQYF
abundance: NA; v_gene: TRBV5-1; j_gene: TRBJ2-2; d_gene: TRBD1; CDR3nt: TGCGCCAGCAGCTGGGGGACAGGGGACACCGGGGAGCTGTTTTTT; CDR3aa: CASSWGTGDTGELFF
abundance: NA; v_gene: TRBV4-2; j_gene: TRBJ1-4; d_gene: NA; CDR3nt: TGTGCCAGCAGCCAAGGCAGGCTATCAACTAATGAAAAACTGTTTTTT; CDR3aa: CASSQGRLSTNEKLFF
abundance: NA; v_gene: TRBV5-1; j_gene: TRBJ1-1; d_gene: TRBD1; CDR3nt: TGCGCCAGCAGCTTGGAAGCGGCAGGGGGCTGGACTGAAGCTTTCTTT; CDR3aa: CASSLEAAGGWTEAFF
abundance: NA; v_gene: TRBV9; j_gene: TRBJ2-7; d_gene: TRBD2; CDR3nt: TGTGCCAGCAGCGTAGGGGCTAGCGGGAGTCTCTACGAGCAGTACTTC; CDR3aa: CASSVGASGSLYEQYF